The clone carrying this T cell receptor beta chain was picked up many times. Its antigen is unidentified. TCRbeta library construction was performed incorporating unique molecular identifiers. TCRdb processed the PCR reads anew with MiXCR; each CDR3 protein has one entry. Of 200,000 to 250,000 distinct CDR3 sequences in the sample, about 8.4% were seen once. Germline CDR1 MNHEY, CDR2 SVGAGI. The J segment lost 6 bases and the V segment lost 0 bases, leaving 1 base of the junction unmatched. The CDR3 sequence is 15 residues long. The record originates from a study of T-cell reconstitution after alpha-beta-depleted transplantation in children. The study's findings and limits: Several hundred expanded graft clones reportedly supplied alpha-beta T cells about two months after transplant. Surviving thymic progenitors and recipient T cells were the source of high TCRbeta diversity at day 60 in some patients.

The V and J genes are TRBV6-5 and TRBJ1-5, with TRBD1 identical over 11 bases. This receptor was identified in a male patient aged 2 to 10 who had a stem cell transplant for acute myeloid leukemia, so the T cells may come from the graft donor. The sequences come from PBMCs, mostly from graft donor cells, collected 360 days after TCRalphabeta/CD19-depleted stem cell transplant. CDR3 loop: CASSYSGQGGQPQHF. In nucleotides, the CDR3 is TGTGCCAGCAGTTACTCGGGACAGGGGGGTCAGCCCCAGCATTTT.